This section outlines one T cell receptor (beta chain) sequence together with its context. Its antigen is still unknown. Base qualities are missing; no much larger clone stands one base away. The junction shows trimming of 3 bases on V and 1 base on J, and the gene matches do not reach 5 bases of it. The CDR3 spans 15 residues, from the cysteine through the phenylalanine. The CDR3 DNA has 45 bases and is translated from base 1. The CDR1 and CDR2 encoded by the germline V gene are SGHRS and YFSETQ. The library was produced with 5' RACE. Sequencing was performed on a NextSeq 500. In the TCR library protocol, unique molecular identifiers were attached to individual cDNA molecules to correct for PCR bias and sequencing error. Sequencing covered both TCR alpha and beta chains, and within each sample the abundances of alpha and beta sequences were tightly co-correlated. On the study's bioinformatics: Decombinator V4 was used to perform V gene, J gene and CDR3 annotation of TCR sequences. Expanded TCRs were defined as changing significantly between any two time points under a Poisson model with p below 0.0001. TCR abundances were normalised to the total number of TCRs sequenced in each sample and reported as counts per million. TRAV1-2 paired with TRAJ12, TRAJ20 or TRAJ33 defined MAIT TCRs, while TRAV10 paired with TRAJ18 defined iNKT TCRs. VDJdb, accessed 1 November 2021, was searched for CMV, EBV and SARS-CoV-2 annotated TCRs, excluding TCRs annotated for multiple antigens. The public reads were run again by TCRdb, first through fastp at Q25 and then through MiXCR, and only productive beta chains were kept. Entries are consolidated by CDR3 protein sequence, retaining the most common genes and DNA. Here the V and J calls rest on TCRdb's processing, not on the authors' analysis. For this sample the table gives fewer than 55,000 distinct CDR3 sequences, of which roughly 7% were detected only once. Together, the top ten hold around 7.9% of the sample.

The study was a case-control design nested within a healthcare worker cohort in London, UK, with weekly nasopharyngeal swab PCR tests and blood sampling. Between 23 and 31 March 2020, the week of the UK lockdown, healthcare workers were enrolled and then followed up weekly for as long as 16 weeks. These data originate in a study of early T cells in non-severe SARS-CoV-2 infection (dated by TCRdb to the early 2020s). Turning to the overall study: Bulk RNA from unsorted whole blood was used for TCR sequencing, so alpha and beta chains could not be paired. What the work shows at the level of the full study, not this receptor alone: VDJdb matching was skewed toward anti-spike CD8 responses, so virus-specific expansions were likely underestimated and private and CD4 specificities were missed.

The sequencing input was whole blood. The receptor was derived from an adult who was a healthcare worker with PCR-confirmed SARS-CoV-2 infection or an uninfected control (not recorded which). The chain links TRBV5-1 with TRBJ2-3; the junction holds 7 bases that match TRBD1. The sequenced DNA: TGCGCCAGCAGCTGGACAGGCGTCGGCACAGATACGCAGTATTTT. This sequence encodes CASSWTGVGTDTQYF.